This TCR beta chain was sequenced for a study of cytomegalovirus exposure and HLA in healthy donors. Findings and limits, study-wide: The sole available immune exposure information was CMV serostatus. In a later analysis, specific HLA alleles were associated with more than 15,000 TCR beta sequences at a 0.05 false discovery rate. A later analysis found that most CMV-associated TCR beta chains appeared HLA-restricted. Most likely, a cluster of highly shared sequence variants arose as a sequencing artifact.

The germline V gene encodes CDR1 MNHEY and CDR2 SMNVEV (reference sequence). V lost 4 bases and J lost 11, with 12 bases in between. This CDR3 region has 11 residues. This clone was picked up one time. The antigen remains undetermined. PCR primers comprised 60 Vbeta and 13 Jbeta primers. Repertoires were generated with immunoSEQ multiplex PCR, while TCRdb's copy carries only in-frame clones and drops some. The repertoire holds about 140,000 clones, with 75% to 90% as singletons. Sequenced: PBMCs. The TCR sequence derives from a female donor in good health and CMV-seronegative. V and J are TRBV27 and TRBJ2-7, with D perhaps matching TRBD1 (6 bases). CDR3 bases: TGTGCCAGCAGTTCGACAGGACAGAAGTACTTC. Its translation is CASSSTGQKYF.